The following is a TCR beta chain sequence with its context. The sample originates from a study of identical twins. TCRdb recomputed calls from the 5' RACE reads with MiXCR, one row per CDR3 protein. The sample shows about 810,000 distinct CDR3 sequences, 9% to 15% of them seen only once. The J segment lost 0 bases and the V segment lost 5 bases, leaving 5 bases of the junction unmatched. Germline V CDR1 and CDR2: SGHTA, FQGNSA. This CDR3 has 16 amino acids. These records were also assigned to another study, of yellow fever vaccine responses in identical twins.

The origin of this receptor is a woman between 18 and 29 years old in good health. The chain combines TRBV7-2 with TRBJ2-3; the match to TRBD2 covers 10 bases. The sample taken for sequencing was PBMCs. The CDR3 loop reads CASSPLSGRSTDTQYF. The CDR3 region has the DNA TGTGCCAGCAGCCCCCTTAGCGGGAGGAGCACAGATACGCAGTATTTT.